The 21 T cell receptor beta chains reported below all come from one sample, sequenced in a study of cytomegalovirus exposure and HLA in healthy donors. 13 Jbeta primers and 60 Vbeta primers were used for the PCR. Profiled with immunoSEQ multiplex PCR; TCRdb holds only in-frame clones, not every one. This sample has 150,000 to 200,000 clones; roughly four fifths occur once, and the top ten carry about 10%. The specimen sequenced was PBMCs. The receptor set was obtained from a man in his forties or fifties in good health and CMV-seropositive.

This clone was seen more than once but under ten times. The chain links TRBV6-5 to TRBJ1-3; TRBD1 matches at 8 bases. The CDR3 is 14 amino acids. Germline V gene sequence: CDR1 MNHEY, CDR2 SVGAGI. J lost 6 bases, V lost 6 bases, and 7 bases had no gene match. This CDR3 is CASRRDRMQNTIYF. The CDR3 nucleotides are TGTGCCAGCAGAAGGGACAGGATGCAAAACACCATATATTTT.

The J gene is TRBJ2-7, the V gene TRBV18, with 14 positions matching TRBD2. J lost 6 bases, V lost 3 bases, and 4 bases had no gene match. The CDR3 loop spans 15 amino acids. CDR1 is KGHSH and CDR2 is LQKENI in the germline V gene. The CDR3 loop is CASSPIGTSGGEQYF. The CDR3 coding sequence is TGTGCCAGCTCACCGATTGGGACTAGCGGGGGCGAGCAGTACTTC.

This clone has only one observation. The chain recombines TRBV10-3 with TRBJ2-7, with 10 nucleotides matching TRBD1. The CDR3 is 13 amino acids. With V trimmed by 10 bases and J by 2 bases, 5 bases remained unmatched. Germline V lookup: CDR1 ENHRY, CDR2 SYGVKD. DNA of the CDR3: TGTGCCACAGCCGGGACAGGGGCCTACGAGCAGTACTTC. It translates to CATAGTGAYEQYF.

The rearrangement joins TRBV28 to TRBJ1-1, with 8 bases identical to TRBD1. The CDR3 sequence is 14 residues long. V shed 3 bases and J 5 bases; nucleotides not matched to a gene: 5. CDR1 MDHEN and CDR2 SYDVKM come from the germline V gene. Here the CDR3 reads CASSLDRVMTEAFF. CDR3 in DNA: TGTGCCAGCAGTTTGGACAGGGTTATGACTGAAGCTTTCTTT.

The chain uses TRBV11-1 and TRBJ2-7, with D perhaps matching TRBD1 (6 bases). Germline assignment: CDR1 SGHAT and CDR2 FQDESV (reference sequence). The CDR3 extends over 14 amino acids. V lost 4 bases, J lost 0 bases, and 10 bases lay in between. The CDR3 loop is CASSWDTSSYEQYF. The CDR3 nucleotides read TGTGCCAGCAGCTGGGACACGAGCTCCTACGAGCAGTACTTC.

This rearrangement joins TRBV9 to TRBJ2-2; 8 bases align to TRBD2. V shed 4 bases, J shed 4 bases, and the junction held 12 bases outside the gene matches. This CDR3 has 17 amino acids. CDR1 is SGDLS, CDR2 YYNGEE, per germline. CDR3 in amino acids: CASSPGGAGVVTGELFF. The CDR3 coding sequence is TGTGCCAGCAGCCCGGGGGGAGCGGGAGTAGTCACCGGGGAGCTGTTTTTT.

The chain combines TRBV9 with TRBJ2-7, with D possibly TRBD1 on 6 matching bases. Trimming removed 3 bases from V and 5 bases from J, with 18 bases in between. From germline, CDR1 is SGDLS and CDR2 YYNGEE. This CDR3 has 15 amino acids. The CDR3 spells CASSARQGMMDEQYF. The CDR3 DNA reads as TGTGCCAGCAGCGCCCGCCAGGGGATGATGGACGAGCAGTACTTC. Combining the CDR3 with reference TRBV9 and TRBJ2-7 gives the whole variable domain DSGVTQTPKHLITATGQRVTLRCSPRSGDLSVYWYQQSLDQGLQFLIQYYNGEERAKGNILERFSAQQFPDLHSELNLSSLELGDSALYFCASSARQGMMDEQYFGPGTRLTVT.

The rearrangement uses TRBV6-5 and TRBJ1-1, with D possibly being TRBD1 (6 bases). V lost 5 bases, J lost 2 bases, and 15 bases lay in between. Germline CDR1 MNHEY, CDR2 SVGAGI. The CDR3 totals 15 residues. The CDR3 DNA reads TGTGCCAGCAGTCGGCCCGGGACACATAACACTGAAGCTTTCTTT. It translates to CASSRPGTHNTEAFF.

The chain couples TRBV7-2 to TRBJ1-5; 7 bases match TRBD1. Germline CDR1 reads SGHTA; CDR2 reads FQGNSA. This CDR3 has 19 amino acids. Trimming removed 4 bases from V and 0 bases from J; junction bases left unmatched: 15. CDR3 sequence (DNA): TGTGCCAGCAGCTCCGCAGACAGGGTTCCTGCGGGTAGCAATCAGCCCCAGCATTTT. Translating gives CASSSADRVPAGSNQPQHF.

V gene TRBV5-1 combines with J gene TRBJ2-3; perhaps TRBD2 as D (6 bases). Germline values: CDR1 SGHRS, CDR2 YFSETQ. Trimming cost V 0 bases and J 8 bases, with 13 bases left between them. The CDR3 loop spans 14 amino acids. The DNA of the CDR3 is TGCGCCAGCAGCTTGGGGGGCGGGATGGCTACGCAGTATTTT. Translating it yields CASSLGGGMATQYF.

This CDR3 reads CASSPAPGGPSYEQYF. The CDR3 DNA sequence: TGTGCCAGCTCACCGGCTCCGGGAGGGCCTAGCTACGAGCAGTACTTC. The rearrangement joins TRBV18 to TRBJ2-7; 8 bases fit TRBD2. CDR1 is KGHSH and CDR2 is LQKENI in the germline V gene. The CDR3 is 16 amino acids. Trimming took 3 bases from V and 3 from J; bases not matched to a gene: 10.

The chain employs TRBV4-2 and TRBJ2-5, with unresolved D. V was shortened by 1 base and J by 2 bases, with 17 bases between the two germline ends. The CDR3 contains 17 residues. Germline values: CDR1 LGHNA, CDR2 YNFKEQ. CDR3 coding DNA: TGTGCCAGCAGCCAAGGCGGTCTCGGCGGAACTCAAGAGACCCAGTACTTC. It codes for CASSQGGLGGTQETQYF.

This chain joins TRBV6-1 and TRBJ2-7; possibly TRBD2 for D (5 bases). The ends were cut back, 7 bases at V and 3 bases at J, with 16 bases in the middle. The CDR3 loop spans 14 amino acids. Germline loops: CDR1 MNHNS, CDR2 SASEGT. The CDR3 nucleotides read TGTGCCAGCAACTTGTCTGGGAGTGACTACGAGCAGTACTTC. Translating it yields CASNLSGSDYEQYF.

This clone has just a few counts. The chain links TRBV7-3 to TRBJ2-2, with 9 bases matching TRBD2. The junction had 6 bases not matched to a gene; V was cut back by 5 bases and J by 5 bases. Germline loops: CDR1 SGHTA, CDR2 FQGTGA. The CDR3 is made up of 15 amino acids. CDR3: CASSLSGSGTGELFF. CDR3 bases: TGTGCCAGCAGCCTTAGCGGGAGCGGAACCGGGGAGCTGTTTTTT.

The CDR3 here is CASNPLRVGNTEAFF. The CDR3 region has the DNA TGTGCCTCAAACCCCCTCAGGGTAGGAAACACTGAAGCTTTCTTT. This sequence joins TRBV30 and TRBJ1-1; D possibly corresponds to TRBD1 (5 bases). Germline CDR1 and CDR2: GTSNPN and SVGIG (reference sequence). V was trimmed by 7 bases and J by 2 bases, leaving 20 bases between them. This CDR3 region has 15 residues.

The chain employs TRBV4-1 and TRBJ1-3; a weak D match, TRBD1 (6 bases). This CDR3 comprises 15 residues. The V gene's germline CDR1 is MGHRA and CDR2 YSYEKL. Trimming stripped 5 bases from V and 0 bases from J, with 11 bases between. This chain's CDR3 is CASSTGQNSGNTIYF. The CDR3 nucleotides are TGCGCCAGCAGCACCGGACAGAACTCTGGAAACACCATATATTTT.

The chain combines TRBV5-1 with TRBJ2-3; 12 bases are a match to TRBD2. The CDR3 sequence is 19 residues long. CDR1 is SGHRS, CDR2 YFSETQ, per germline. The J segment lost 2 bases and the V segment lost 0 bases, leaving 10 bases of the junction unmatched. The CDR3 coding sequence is TGCGCCAGCAGCTTGGTAGGGCTAGCGGGGGGGACTATCACAGATACGCAGTATTTT. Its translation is CASSLVGLAGGTITDTQYF.

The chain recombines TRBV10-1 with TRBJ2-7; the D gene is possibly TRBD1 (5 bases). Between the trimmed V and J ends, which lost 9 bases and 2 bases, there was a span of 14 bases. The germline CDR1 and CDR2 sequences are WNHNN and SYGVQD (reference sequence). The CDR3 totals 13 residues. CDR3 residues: CARRYRLAYEQYF. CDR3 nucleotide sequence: TGCGCCAGGAGATACAGGTTAGCCTACGAGCAGTACTTC.

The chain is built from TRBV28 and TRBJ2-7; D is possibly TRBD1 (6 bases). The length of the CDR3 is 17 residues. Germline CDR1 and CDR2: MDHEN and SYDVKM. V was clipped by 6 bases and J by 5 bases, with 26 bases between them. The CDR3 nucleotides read TGTGCCAGCAGCCCAGGGATGGGGGCGTCAATCACCGACGAGCAGTACTTC. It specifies CASSPGMGASITDEQYF.

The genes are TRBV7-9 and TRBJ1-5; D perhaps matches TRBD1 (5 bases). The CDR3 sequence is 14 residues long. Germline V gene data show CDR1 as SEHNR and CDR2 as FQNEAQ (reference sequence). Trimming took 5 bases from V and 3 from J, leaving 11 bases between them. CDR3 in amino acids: CASSPSGINQPQHF. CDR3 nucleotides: TGTGCCAGCAGCCCCTCAGGGATCAATCAGCCCCAGCATTTT.

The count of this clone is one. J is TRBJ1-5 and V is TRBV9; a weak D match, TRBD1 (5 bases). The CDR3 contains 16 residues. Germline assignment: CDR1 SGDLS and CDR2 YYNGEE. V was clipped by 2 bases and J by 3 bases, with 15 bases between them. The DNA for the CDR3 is TGTGCCAGCAGCGTGGATGGAGGGGCGAACAATCAGCCCCAGCATTTT. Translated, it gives CASSVDGGANNQPQHF.